The TCR beta chain described here comes from a study of shared clonotypes between healthy human individuals. In its sample, this clone was seen a few times. Its matching antigen is unknown. Study-wide results and caveats: Clonotype sharing among donors was thought likely to change with sequencing depth.

CD4+ cells yielded CD45RA+ naive and CD45RA-negative memory subsets. The germline gives CDR1 ENHRY, CDR2 SYGVKD. CDR3 length: 13 residues. Trimming removed 4 bases from V and 15 bases from J, with 19 bases in between. Sequencing was performed with immunoSEQ multiplex PCR; in TCRdb, only in-frame clones are kept and a portion is missing. The repertoire consists of around 1,000,000 clones, with around 77% occurring once and the leading ten covering roughly 0.82%. Sequenced sample: memory CD4+ T cells from PBMCs. Subset of the sample: CD45RA-negative fraction. The chain recombines TRBV10-3 with TRBJ2-1; D perhaps matches TRBD2 (6 bases). The sequence was obtained from a man aged 18 to 30 in good health. Some clones in this sample may be carry-over from other donors' samples. The CDR3: CAISVGDFTSPFF. The CDR3 nucleotides are TGTGCCATCAGTGTGGGTGATTTTACTAGCCCGTTCTTC.